This passage covers 23 T cell receptor beta chains from one sample sequenced in a study of blood T cell repertoires in COVID-19. Using immunoSEQ multiplex PCR, the repertoire was profiled, and TCRdb retains in-frame clones only, with some absent. The repertoire holds about 300,000 clones, with 80% to 90% as singletons. The sample comprised peripheral blood. Receptor source: a man between 18 and 35 years old who had recovered from COVID-19.

This chain connects TRBV7-8 to TRBJ1-3; the match to TRBD1 covers 7 bases. CDR3 size: 16 residues. V gave up 5 bases and J gave up 4 bases; unmatched junction bases: 11. CDR1 is SGHVS, CDR2 FQNEAQ, per germline. The CDR3 loop reads CASSGVQGLEGNTIYF. The CDR3 nucleotides read TGTGCCAGCAGCGGCGTACAGGGGCTGGAGGGAAACACCATATATTTT.

This clone turned up a few times. This rearrangement joins TRBV7-9 to TRBJ1-2; maybe TRBD1 (5 bases). The ends were cut back, 8 bases at V and 1 base at J, with 14 bases in the middle. The CDR3 runs 14 residues. Germline-derived CDR1 and CDR2 are SEHNR and FQNEAQ (reference sequence). In DNA, the CDR3 is TGTGCCAGCCTCCCAGGGTCCTTTAACTATGGCTACACCTTC. It is translated as CASLPGSFNYGYTF.

DNA of the CDR3: TGTGCCAGCTCACCACCCGGGGGGGGTTGGACTGAAGCTTTCTTT. It yields the protein CASSPPGGGWTEAFF. The chain carries TRBV18 and TRBJ1-1; D is perhaps TRBD1 (5 bases). Trimming pared 0 bases from V and 5 bases from J, leaving 13 bases between. Germline loops: CDR1 KGHSH, CDR2 LQKENI. The CDR3 has 15 amino acids.

The chain carries TRBV19 and TRBJ2-5, with 7 bases aligning to TRBD2. The CDR3 is 17 residues long. Per germline, CDR1 LNHDA and CDR2 SQIVND (reference sequence). The V and J ends lost 0 bases and 2 bases, in that order; junction bases with no gene match: 9. CDR3 loop: CASSIDAGVRQQETQYF. The CDR3 DNA reads TGTGCCAGTAGTATAGACGCGGGGGTGAGGCAGCAAGAGACCCAGTACTTC. The entire variable domain, with the rest obtained from reference TRBV19 and TRBJ2-5, is as follows: DGGITQSPKYLFRKEGQNVTLSCEQNLNHDAMYWYRQDPGQGLRLIYYSQIVNDFQKGDIAEGYSVSREKKESFPLTVTSAQKNPTAFYLCASSIDAGVRQQETQYFGPGTRLLVL.

The chain uses TRBV6-5 and TRBJ1-2; a possible D gene is TRBD1 (6 bases). Deletions cut 0 bases from V and 0 bases from J, with 11 bases between. The germline V gene encodes CDR1 MNHEY and CDR2 SVGAGI. The CDR3 runs to 16 residues. The DNA for the CDR3 is TGTGCCAGCAGTTACTCTTTTGGACAGACTAACTATGGCTACACCTTC. Protein product: CASSYSFGQTNYGYTF.

This clone was observed once. This chain links TRBV4-1 with TRBJ2-3, with D possibly matching TRBD2 (5 bases). The germline V gene encodes CDR1 MGHRA and CDR2 YSYEKL. Trimming removed 5 bases at V and 4 bases at J, with 10 bases between. This CDR3 has 13 residues. The CDR3 bases are TGCGCCAGCAGCGAGCGGAGCGCAGATACGCAGTATTTT. It translates to CASSERSADTQYF.

The CDR3 protein is CASSQWTGNYGYTF. CDR3 bases: TGTGCCAGCAGCCAGTGGACAGGGAATTATGGCTACACCTTC. This chain connects TRBV14 to TRBJ1-2; 8 bases line up with TRBD1. The CDR3 is made up of 14 amino acids. V lost 3 bases and J lost 5; bases outside the gene matches: 5. CDR1 and CDR2 from the germline V gene are SGHDN and FVKESK.

V and J are TRBV18 and TRBJ2-2, with D possibly TRBD1 on 6 matching bases. Germline V gives CDR1 KGHSH, CDR2 LQKENI. The CDR3 sequence is 13 residues long. Trimming removed 3 bases from V and 7 bases from J, with 9 bases in between. CDR3 loop: CASSPPGDGELFF. The DNA for the CDR3 is TGTGCCAGCTCACCGCCAGGGGACGGGGAGCTGTTTTTT.

The V call is TRBV7-3, the J call TRBJ2-5; 7 nucleotides agree with TRBD1. With V trimmed by 4 bases and J by 4 bases, 3 bases remained unmatched. Germline V gives CDR1 SGHTA, CDR2 FQGTGA. This CDR3 is built from 13 residues. CDR3 amino acids: CASSYNRGETQYF. CDR3 coding DNA: TGTGCCAGCAGCTACAACAGGGGAGAGACCCAGTACTTC. Filled out from reference TRBV7-3 and TRBJ2-5, the complete variable domain reads GAGVSQTPSNKVTEKGKYVELRCDPISGHTALYWYRQSLGQGPEFLIYFQGTGAADDSGLPNDRFFAVRPEGSVSTLKIQRTERGDSAVYLCASSYNRGETQYFGPGTRLLVL.

V and J are TRBV5-8 and TRBJ2-2; perhaps TRBD1 as D (6 bases). Trimming took off 2 bases at V and 1 base at J, with 6 bases between the two ends. The CDR3 has 14 amino acids. The germline CDR1 and CDR2 sequences are SGHTS and YDEGEE. The CDR3 sequence is CASSLQGNTGELFF. The CDR3 DNA reads as TGTGCCAGCAGCTTACAGGGGAACACCGGGGAGCTGTTTTTT.

The CDR3 DNA is TGTGCCAGCAGCCCCAAAACAGGGGACTGGGCCACTGAAGCTTTCTTT. As protein: CASSPKTGDWATEAFF. The gene calls are TRBV7-2 and TRBJ1-1, with 7 bases that match TRBD1. Germline CDR1 reads SGHTA; CDR2 reads FQGNSA. This CDR3 has 16 amino acids. The J segment lost 4 bases and the V segment lost 5 bases, leaving 13 bases of the junction unmatched.

The J gene is TRBJ1-1, the V gene TRBV7-9, with D maybe TRBD1 (5 bases). V was trimmed by 5 bases and J by 4 bases, leaving 20 bases between them. The CDR3 is 16 amino acids. Germline loops: CDR1 SEHNR, CDR2 FQNEAQ (reference sequence). This chain's CDR3 is CASSPRAPGVGTEAFF. Here the CDR3 DNA reads TGTGCCAGCAGCCCCAGGGCCCCGGGGGTGGGCACTGAAGCTTTCTTT.

The J gene is TRBJ1-4, the V gene TRBV27; 9 bases are a match to TRBD1. J lost 6 bases, V lost 3 bases, and 2 bases had no gene match. Germline CDR1 is MNHEY and CDR2 is SMNVEV (reference sequence). The CDR3 is 14 residues long. The CDR3 nucleotides read TGTGCCAGCAGTTTCCGGGACAGGGATGAAAAACTGTTTTTT. This gives the protein CASSFRDRDEKLFF.

Written as DNA, the CDR3 is TGTGCCAGTAGTTGGGGGACAGGGACCAAGCAGCCCCAGCATTTT. It translates to CASSWGTGTKQPQHF. The genes are TRBV19 and TRBJ1-5; 9 positions match TRBD1. Germline-derived CDR1 and CDR2 are LNHDA and SQIVND (reference sequence). V dropped 5 bases and J dropped 7; count of bases not matched to a gene: 9. The CDR3 extends over 15 amino acids.

The chain carries TRBV2 and TRBJ1-5; unclear D gene. V was trimmed by 1 base and J by 5 bases, leaving 12 bases between them. This CDR3 has 15 residues. Germline V gene sequence: CDR1 SNHLY, CDR2 FYNNEI. The CDR3 loop reads CASSEVGGFDQPQHF. DNA for the CDR3: TGTGCCAGCAGTGAAGTGGGAGGGTTCGATCAGCCCCAGCATTTT. The complete variable domain, with remaining parts taken from reference TRBV2 and TRBJ1-5, reads EPEVTQTPSHQVTQMGQEVILRCVPISNHLYFYWYRQILGQKVEFLVSFYNNEISEKSEIFDDQFSVERPDGSNFTLKIRSTKLEDSAMYFCASSEVGGFDQPQHFGDGTRLSIL.

The chain carries TRBV7-9 and TRBJ1-5; perhaps TRBD1 as D (6 bases). The CDR3 contains 15 residues. The germline V gene has CDR1 SEHNR and CDR2 FQNEAQ (reference sequence). Between the trimmed V and J ends, which lost 5 bases and 1 base, there was a span of 12 bases. CDR3 DNA: TGTGCCAGCAGCCTTACAGGGAGCAGCAATCAGCCCCAGCATTTT. This encodes CASSLTGSSNQPQHF.

As concerns this clone: Additional DNA sequences in this sample encode the identical CDR3. The J gene is TRBJ2-7, the V gene TRBV4-1; possible D gene TRBD1, 6 bases. Per germline, CDR1 MGHRA and CDR2 YSYEKL. V shed 1 base and J shed 2 bases, with 6 bases lying between them. The CDR3 consists of 13 residues. For the CDR3, the DNA is TGCGCCAGCAGCCAAGGGGGGCCCTACGAGCAGTACTTC. Translated, it gives CASSQGGPYEQYF.

With regard to this clone: Germline is not matched at one junction end, which may reflect a read error. The chain has TRBV7-2 and TRBJ2-7; unclear D gene. Germline-derived CDR1 and CDR2 are SGHTA and FQGNSA. This CDR3 contains 13 residues. In nucleotides, the CDR3 is TGTGCCAGCAGCTTAACGCGCTCCAACGAGCAGTACTTC. It yields the protein CASSLTRSNEQYF.

This chain uses TRBV12-5 with TRBJ1-2, with a tentative D call TRBD1 (5 bases). V gave up 3 bases and J gave up 2 bases, with 10 bases separating them. The CDR3 contains 14 residues. Germline CDR1 is LGHNT and CDR2 is FRNRAP. CDR3 loop: CASGFPNRNYGYTF. In DNA, the CDR3 is TGTGCTAGTGGTTTCCCAAACAGGAACTATGGCTACACCTTC.

This rearrangement joins TRBV27 to TRBJ2-7; 10 bases are a match to TRBD2. V was pared by 11 bases and J by 6 bases, with 10 bases of the junction left unmatched. Germline V lookup: CDR1 MNHEY, CDR2 SMNVEV (reference sequence). The CDR3 consists of 13 residues. CDR3 sequence reads: CACGGASGSEQYF. The CDR3 bases are TGTGCCTGCGGGGGGGCTAGCGGGAGCGAGCAGTACTTC.

The chain carries TRBV12-2 and TRBJ1-3. TRBV12-2 is an annotated pseudogene. This CDR3 spans 21 amino acids. CDR3 DNA sequence: TGTGCAAGTCGCTTAGCCGACGGCGAATGCGGGGGCCCGTCCTCTGGAAACACCATATATTTT. Residues: CASRLADGECGGPSSGNTIYF.

Of note for this clone: The sample contains more than one DNA sequence encoding this CDR3. The rearrangement uses TRBV6-1 and TRBJ2-7, with D perhaps matching TRBD2 (5 bases). Germline lookup yields CDR1 MNHNS and CDR2 SASEGT. This CDR3 region has 14 residues. Trimming cost V 0 bases and J 2 bases, with 8 bases left between them. CDR3 residues: CASSEAGRAYEQYF. The CDR3 nucleotides are TGTGCCAGCAGTGAAGCTGGGAGAGCCTACGAGCAGTACTTC.

The count of this clone is one. The chain joins TRBV5-1 to TRBJ1-2, with D unclear. CDR1 SGHRS and CDR2 YFSETQ come from the germline V gene. This CDR3 comprises 18 residues. V was pared by 4 bases and J by 8 bases, with 30 bases between. CDR3: CASSGGPVELRRNGGYTF. CDR3 DNA: TGCGCCAGCAGCGGCGGGCCGGTGGAGCTACGGAGAAACGGGGGCTACACCTTC. Variable domain in full (rest from reference TRBV5-1 and TRBJ1-2): KAGVTQTPRYLIKTRGQQVTLSCSPISGHRSVSWYQQTPGQGLQFLFEYFSETQRNKGNFPGRFSGRQFSNSRSEMNVSTLELGDSALYLCASSGGPVELRRNGGYTFGSGTRLTVV.